This T cell receptor (beta chain) emerged from a study of blood T cells in healthy people across ages. This clonotype was seen at least ten times. Antigen: not known. Using a J-beta primer mix together with a sample-barcoded 5' primer, a second PCR was run for about 7 to 12 cycles. TCRdb reprocessed the 5' RACE reads via MiXCR and lists one record per CDR3 protein. The sample has 550,000 to 750,000 distinct CDR3 sequences; over 20% are singletons. The study's findings and limits: Strong correlation existed between TCR beta diversity and naive T cell percentage. In older individuals, TCR beta diversity per million T cells was lower, falling roughly linearly with age.

The study isolated at least 7 million PBMCs from each sample. This CDR3 is 11 amino acids long. Germline CDR1 and CDR2: DFQATT and SNEGSKA (reference sequence). V was cut by 1 base and J by 7 bases, with 7 bases left in between. This sequence was found in a man between 70 and 80 years old in good health. The chain joins TRBV20-1 to TRBJ2-5; no definite D call. Material: blood. The CDR3 bases are TGCAGTGCTAGAGTGTCGGGGACCCAGTACTTC. It specifies CSARVSGTQYF.